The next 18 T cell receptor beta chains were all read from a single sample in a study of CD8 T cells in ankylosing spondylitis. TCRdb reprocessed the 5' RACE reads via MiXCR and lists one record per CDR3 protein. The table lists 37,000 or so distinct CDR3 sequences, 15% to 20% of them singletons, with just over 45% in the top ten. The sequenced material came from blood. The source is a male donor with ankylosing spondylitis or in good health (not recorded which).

The CDR3 is CASRVRTGELFF. The CDR3 DNA is TGTGCCTCCCGGGTTCGAACCGGGGAGCTGTTTTTT. The rearrangement joins TRBV7-9 to TRBJ2-2; D remains unclear. Germline lookup yields CDR1 SEHNR and CDR2 FQNEAQ (reference sequence). V lost 11 bases and J 5 bases, leaving 12 bases between the germline ends. The CDR3 sequence is 12 residues long.

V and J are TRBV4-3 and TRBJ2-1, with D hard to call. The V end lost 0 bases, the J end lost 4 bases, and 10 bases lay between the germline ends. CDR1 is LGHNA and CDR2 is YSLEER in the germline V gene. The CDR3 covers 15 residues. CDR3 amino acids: CASSQDARSYNEQFF. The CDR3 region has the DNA TGCGCCAGCAGCCAAGATGCTAGGTCGTACAATGAGCAGTTCTTC.

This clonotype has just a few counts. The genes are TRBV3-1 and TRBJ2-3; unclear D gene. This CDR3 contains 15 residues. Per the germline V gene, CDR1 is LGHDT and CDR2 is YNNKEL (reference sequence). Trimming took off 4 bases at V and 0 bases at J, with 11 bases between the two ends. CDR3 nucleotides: TGTGCCAGCAGCCTACAAATGACTAGCACAGATACGCAGTATTTT. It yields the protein CASSLQMTSTDTQYF.

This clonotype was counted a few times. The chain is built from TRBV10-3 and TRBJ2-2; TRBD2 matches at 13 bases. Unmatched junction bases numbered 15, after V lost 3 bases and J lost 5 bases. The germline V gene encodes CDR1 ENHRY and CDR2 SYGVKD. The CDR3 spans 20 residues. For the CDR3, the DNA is TGTGCCATCAGTGACCCTACGACCGGGACTAGCGGGGTAGCGACCGGGGAGCTGTTTTTT. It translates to CAISDPTTGTSGVATGELFF.

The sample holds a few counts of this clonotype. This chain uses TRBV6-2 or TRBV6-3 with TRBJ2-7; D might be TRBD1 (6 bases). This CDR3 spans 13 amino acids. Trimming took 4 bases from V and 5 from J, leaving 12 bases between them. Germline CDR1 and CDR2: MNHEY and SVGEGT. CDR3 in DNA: TGTGCCAGCAGTTCAACAGGGCGCAACGAGCAGTACTTC. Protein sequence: CASSSTGRNEQYF.

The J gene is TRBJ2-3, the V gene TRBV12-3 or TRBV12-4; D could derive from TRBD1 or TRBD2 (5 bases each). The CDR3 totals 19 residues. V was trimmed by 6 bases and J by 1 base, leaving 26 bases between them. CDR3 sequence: CASRSSREFPMGGTDTQYF. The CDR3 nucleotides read TGTGCCAGCAGGTCTAGCAGGGAATTTCCGATGGGGGGCACAGATACGCAGTATTTT.

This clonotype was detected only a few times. The CDR3 DNA follows: TGCAGTGCCTCCAGGGGCGGATACACCGGGGAGCTGTTTTTT. This sequence encodes CSASRGGYTGELFF. The chain employs TRBV20-1 and TRBJ2-2, with D tentatively TRBD1 (6 bases). The CDR3 runs 14 residues. V lost 6 bases and J 3 bases, leaving 14 bases between the germline ends. Germline-derived CDR1 and CDR2 are DFQATT and SNEGSKA (reference sequence).

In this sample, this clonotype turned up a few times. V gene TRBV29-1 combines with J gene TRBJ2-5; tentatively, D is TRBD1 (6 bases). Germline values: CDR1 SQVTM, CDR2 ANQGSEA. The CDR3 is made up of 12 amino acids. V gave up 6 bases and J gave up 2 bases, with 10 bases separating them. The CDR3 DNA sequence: TGCAGCGTCTCGGACAGTCAAGAGACCCAGTACTTC. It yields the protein CSVSDSQETQYF. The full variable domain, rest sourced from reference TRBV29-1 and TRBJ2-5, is SAVISQKPSRDICQRGTSLTIQCQVDSQVTMMFWYRQQPGQSLTLIATANQGSEATYESGFVIDKFPISRPNLTFSTLTVSNMSPEDSSIYLCSVSDSQETQYFGPGTRLLVL.

CDR3 region: CASSGTSGRVREQYF. In DNA, the CDR3 is TGTGCCAGCAGTGGGACTAGCGGGAGAGTCCGCGAGCAGTACTTC. V is TRBV28 and J is TRBJ2-7; 14 nucleotides agree with TRBD2. In germline, CDR1 is MDHEN, CDR2 SYDVKM. V was clipped by 5 bases and J by 6 bases; unmatched bases: 6. The CDR3 is 15 amino acids.

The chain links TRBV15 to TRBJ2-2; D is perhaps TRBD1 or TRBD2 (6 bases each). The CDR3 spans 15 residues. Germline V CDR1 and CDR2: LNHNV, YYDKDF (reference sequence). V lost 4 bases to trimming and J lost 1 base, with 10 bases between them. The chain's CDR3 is CATSKGDLNTGELFF. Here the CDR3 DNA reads TGTGCCACCAGCAAGGGGGACTTGAACACCGGGGAGCTGTTTTTT.

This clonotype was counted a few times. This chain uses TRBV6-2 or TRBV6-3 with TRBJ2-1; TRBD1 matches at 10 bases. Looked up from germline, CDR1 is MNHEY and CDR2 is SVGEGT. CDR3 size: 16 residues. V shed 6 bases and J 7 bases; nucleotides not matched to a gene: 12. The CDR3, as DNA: TGTGCCAGCAGCCGTAAAATTGGACAGGGGGGGAATGAGCAGTTCTTC. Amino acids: CASSRKIGQGGNEQFF.

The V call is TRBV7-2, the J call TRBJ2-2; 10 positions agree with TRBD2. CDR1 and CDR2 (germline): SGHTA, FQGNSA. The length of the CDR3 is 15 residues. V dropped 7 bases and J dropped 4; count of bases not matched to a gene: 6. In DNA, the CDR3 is TGTGCCAGCACCATAGTAGCGGGAGGCACCGGGGAGCTGTTTTTT. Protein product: CASTIVAGGTGELFF. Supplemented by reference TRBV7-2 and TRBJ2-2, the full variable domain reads GAGVSQSPSNKVTEKGKDVELRCDPISGHTALYWYRQSLGQGLEFLIYFQGNSAPDKSGLPSDRFSAERTGGSVSTLTIQRTQQEDSAVYLCASTIVAGGTGELFFGEGSRLTVL.

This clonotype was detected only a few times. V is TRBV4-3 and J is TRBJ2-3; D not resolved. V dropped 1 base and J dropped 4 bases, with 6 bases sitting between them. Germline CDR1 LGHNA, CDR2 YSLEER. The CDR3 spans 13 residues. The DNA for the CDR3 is TGCGCCAGCAGCCAAGGGGTACCAGATACGCAGTATTTT. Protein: CASSQGVPDTQYF.

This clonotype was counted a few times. This CDR3 is CASKLAGGQTDTQYF. The CDR3 region has the DNA TGTGCCAGCAAACTAGCGGGGGGCCAGACAGATACGCAGTATTTT. This chain links TRBV2 with TRBJ2-3, with 12 bases fitting TRBD2. The germline V gene has CDR1 SNHLY and CDR2 FYNNEI. With 7 bases clipped from V and 3 bases from J, the junction kept 5 bases outside the gene matches. The CDR3 runs 15 residues. Based on the CDR3 plus reference TRBV2 and TRBJ2-3, the full variable domain is EPEVTQTPSHQVTQMGQEVILRCVPISNHLYFYWYRQILGQKVEFLVSFYNNEISEKSEIFDDQFSVERPDGSNFTLKIRSTKLEDSAMYFCASKLAGGQTDTQYFGPGTRLTVL.

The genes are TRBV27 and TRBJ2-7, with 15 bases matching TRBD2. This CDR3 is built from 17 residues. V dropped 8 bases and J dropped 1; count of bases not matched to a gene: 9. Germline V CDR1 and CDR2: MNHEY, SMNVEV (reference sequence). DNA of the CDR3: TGTGCCAGCGTTGGTATGGGACTAGCGGGAGGTTCCTACGAGCAGTACTTC. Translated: CASVGMGLAGGSYEQYF.

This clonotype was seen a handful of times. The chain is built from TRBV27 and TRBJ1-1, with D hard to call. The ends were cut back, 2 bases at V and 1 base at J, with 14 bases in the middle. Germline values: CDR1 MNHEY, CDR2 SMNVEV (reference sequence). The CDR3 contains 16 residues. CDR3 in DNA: TGTGCCAGCAGTTTACAAATGAGGGCTGGGAACACTGAAGCTTTCTTT. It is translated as CASSLQMRAGNTEAFF.

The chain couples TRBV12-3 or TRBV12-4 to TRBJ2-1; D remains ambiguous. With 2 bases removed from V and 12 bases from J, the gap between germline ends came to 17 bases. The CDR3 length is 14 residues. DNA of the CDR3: TGTGCCAGCAGTTTAAAGACCATGAAATTGACGCAGTTCTTC. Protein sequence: CASSLKTMKLTQFF.

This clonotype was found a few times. CDR3 bases: TGTGCCAGCAGTTTGACAGGGGGTATTTCCGGGGAGCTGTTTTTT. This gives the protein CASSLTGGISGELFF. The chain carries TRBV12-3 or TRBV12-4 and TRBJ2-2, with 9 bases lining up with TRBD1. The V gene end was trimmed by 3 bases and the J gene end by 6 bases; junction bases not matched to a gene: 5. This CDR3 comprises 15 residues.